The rows below give T cell receptor beta chains drawn from one sample of a study of CD8 T cells in Susac syndrome. TCRdb reprocessed the immunoSEQ multiplex PCR reads with MiXCR, giving one entry per CDR3 protein. The table records around 190,000 distinct CDR3 sequences, approximately 95% of them present only once. The sequencing sample was made of CD8+ T cells from PBMCs. The receptors shown here come from a human donor with multiple sclerosis. The CDR3 runs from the conserved cysteine through the conserved F or W. A D gene is named only where the DNA matches it firmly. Where a row states a size, it is once, few, many or the class of an expanded clone; other rows omit it.

CDR3nt	CDR3aa	v_gene	abundance	d_gene	j_gene
TGCAGTGCTAGAGATCTAGGGGTCGAGCAGTACTTC	CSARDLGVEQYF	TRBV20-1	-	-	TRBJ2-7
TGTGCCAGCAGTATCGACCCCGGGACTACCGATAATGAGCAGTTCTTC	CASSIDPGTTDNEQFF	TRBV6-5	-	TRBD2	TRBJ2-1
TGCAGCGTTGAAGTGCGGGACAGGGGATCCTACGAGCAGTACTTC	CSVEVRDRGSYEQYF	TRBV29-1	-	TRBD1	TRBJ2-7
TGTGCCAGCAGTGAACACGGGGGGGGAGAGACCCAGTACTTC	CASSEHGGGETQYF	TRBV25-1	-	TRBD2	TRBJ2-5
TGCAGTGCTAGAGGGCTAAGGGAATACAATGAGCAGTTCTTC	CSARGLREYNEQFF	TRBV20-1	-	-	TRBJ2-1
TGTGCCAGCAGCGTAAGCCCGAATGAAAAACTGTTTTTT	CASSVSPNEKLFF	TRBV9	-	-	TRBJ1-4
TGTGCCAGCATGGGAGGAAACACCATATATTTT	CASMGGNTIYF	TRBV9	-	-	TRBJ1-3
TGCAGTGCTAGAGGTCCGGCGGGAGATACGCAGTATTTT	CSARGPAGDTQYF	TRBV20-1	-	-	TRBJ2-3
TGTGCCAGCAGCTTGGTTCTCACTGAAGCTTTCTTT	CASSLVLTEAFF	TRBV5-6	-	-	TRBJ1-1
TGTGCCAGCACCCAAAGACCTAGCGGACCCATTCTTGAGCAGTTCTTC	CASTQRPSGPILEQFF	TRBV7-9	-	TRBD2	TRBJ2-1
TGTGCCACCAGCAGGGGACAGGCCCCCGCAACTAATGAAAAACTGTTTTTT	CATSRGQAPATNEKLFF	TRBV15	-	TRBD1	TRBJ1-4
TGTGCCAGCAGTTTATTGGGGGACTACAATGAGCAGTTCTTC	CASSLLGDYNEQFF	TRBV27	-	-	TRBJ2-1
TGTGCCAGCAGCTTAGTCCGGGGGAATCACTACAATGAGCAGTTCTTC	CASSLVRGNHYNEQFF	TRBV7-8	-	-	TRBJ2-1
TGCGCCACCAGGGCCAGCAGCGGGATCACCTACGAGCAGTACTTC	CATRASSGITYEQYF	TRBV5-1	-	TRBD2	TRBJ2-7
TGTGCCAGCAGACAATACAGGGGCCTTAGCACAGATACGCAGTATTTT	CASRQYRGLSTDTQYF	TRBV13	-	TRBD1	TRBJ2-3
TGCAGCGTTTTGACTAGCGGGGGATACAATGAGCAGTTCTTC	CSVLTSGGYNEQFF	TRBV29-1	-	TRBD2	TRBJ2-1
TGTGCCAGCAGTTTATCTTGGGGAAACACCGGGGAGCTGTTTTTT	CASSLSWGNTGELFF	TRBV27	few	-	TRBJ2-2
TGTGCCACCAGTGGGTCCGACAATGAGCAGTTCTTC	CATSGSDNEQFF	TRBV24-1	once	-	TRBJ2-1
TGTGCCAGCAGCAAAAGGAAGAAACCAGATACGCAGTATTTT	CASSKRKKPDTQYF	TRBV21-1	once	-	TRBJ2-3
TGTGCCTGGAGTGTACAGGGGTTCGGCTATGGCTACACCTTC	CAWSVQGFGYGYTF	TRBV30	-	TRBD1	TRBJ1-2
TGCAGCGTTCTACAGCGCACAGATACGCAGTATTTT	CSVLQRTDTQYF	TRBV29-1	-	-	TRBJ2-3
TGTGCCAGCAGTAATCTGGGGTGGGACGGCTACACCTTC	CASSNLGWDGYTF	TRBV6-5	-	-	TRBJ1-2
TGTGCCAGCAGCCACCCAGGACTAGCCCACAATGAGCAGTTCTTC	CASSHPGLAHNEQFF	TRBV7-9	-	TRBD2	TRBJ2-1
TGTGCCAGTATCTTTAGTCCCGGGGGGACTGAAGCTTTCTTT	CASIFSPGGTEAFF	TRBV19	-	-	TRBJ1-1